This T cell receptor (beta chain) was captured by sequencing in a study of cytomegalovirus exposure and HLA in healthy donors. Overall study: The 120 validation repertoires were produced on the same platform as the roughly 700 repertoires of the first cohort. This was reported in a later analysis. Broader study findings: The study labeled 150 to 200 TCR beta chains cytomegalovirus-associated. For most TCR sequences rarity was the rule, although some public TCRs occurred in many donors.

Trimming pared 1 base from V and 2 bases from J, leaving 11 bases between. The CDR3 length is 15 residues. CDR1 SGHTA and CDR2 FQGNSA come from the germline V gene. The data were produced by immunoSEQ multiplex PCR, yet TCRdb's version contains in-frame clones alone and is incomplete. The sample holds 100,000 to 120,000 clones; approximately 86% are singletons and the top ten take around 2.7%. A word on this clone: The antigen is not known.

Sequences were obtained from PBMCs. The V gene is TRBV7-2, the J gene TRBJ1-2; D not certain. The receptor was isolated from a woman aged 18-35 years in good health and CMV-seronegative. CDR3 sequence (DNA): TGTGCCAGCAGCTTAGGTGGCGGGTCGAACTATGGCTACACCTTC. This encodes CASSLGGGSNYGYTF.